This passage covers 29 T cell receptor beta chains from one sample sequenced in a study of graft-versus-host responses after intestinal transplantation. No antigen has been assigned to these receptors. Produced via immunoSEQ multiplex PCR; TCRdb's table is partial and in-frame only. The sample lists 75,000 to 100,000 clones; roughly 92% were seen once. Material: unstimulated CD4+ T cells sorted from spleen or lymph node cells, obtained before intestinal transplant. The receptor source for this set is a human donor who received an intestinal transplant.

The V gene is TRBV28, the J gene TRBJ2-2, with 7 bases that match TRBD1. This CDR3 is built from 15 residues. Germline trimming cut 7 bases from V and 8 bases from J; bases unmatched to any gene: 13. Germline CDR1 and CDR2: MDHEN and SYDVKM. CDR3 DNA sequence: TGTGCCAGCATTCCCGGGACAGCGAATAGGGGGGAGCTGTTTTTT. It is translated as CASIPGTANRGELFF.

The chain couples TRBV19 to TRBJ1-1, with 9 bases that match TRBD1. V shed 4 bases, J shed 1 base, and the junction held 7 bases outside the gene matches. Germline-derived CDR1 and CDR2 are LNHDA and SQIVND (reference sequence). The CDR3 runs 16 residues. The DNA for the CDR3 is TGTGCCAGTAGTAAGGGACAGGGCCGGGGGAACACTGAAGCTTTCTTT. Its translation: CASSKGQGRGNTEAFF.

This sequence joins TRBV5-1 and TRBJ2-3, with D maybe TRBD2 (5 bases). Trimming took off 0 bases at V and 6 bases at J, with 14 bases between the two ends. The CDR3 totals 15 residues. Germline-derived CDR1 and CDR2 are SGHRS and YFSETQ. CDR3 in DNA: TGCGCCAGCAGCTTGGTTTCTCCACCGGGGGATACGCAGTATTTT. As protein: CASSLVSPPGDTQYF.

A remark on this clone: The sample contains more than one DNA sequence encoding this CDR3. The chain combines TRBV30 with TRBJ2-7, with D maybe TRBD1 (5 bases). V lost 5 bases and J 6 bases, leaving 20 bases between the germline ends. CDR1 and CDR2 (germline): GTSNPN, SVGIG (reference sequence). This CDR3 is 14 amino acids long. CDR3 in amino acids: CAWASRMQGGEQYF. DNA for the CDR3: TGTGCCTGGGCTAGTCGCATGCAGGGTGGCGAGCAGTACTTC.

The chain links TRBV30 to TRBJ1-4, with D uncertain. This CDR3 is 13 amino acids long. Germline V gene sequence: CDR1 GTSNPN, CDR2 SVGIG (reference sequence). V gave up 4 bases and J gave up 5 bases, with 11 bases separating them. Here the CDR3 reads CAWMARPNEKLFF. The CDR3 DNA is TGTGCCTGGATGGCCAGGCCAAATGAAAAACTGTTTTTT.

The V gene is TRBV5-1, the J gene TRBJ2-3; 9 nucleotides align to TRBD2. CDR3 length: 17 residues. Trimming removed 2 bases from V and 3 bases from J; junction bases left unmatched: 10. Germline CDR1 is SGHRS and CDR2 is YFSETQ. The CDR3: CASSFPSHSGSTDTQYF. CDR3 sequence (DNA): TGCGCCAGCAGCTTCCCGTCACATAGCGGGAGTACAGATACGCAGTATTTT.

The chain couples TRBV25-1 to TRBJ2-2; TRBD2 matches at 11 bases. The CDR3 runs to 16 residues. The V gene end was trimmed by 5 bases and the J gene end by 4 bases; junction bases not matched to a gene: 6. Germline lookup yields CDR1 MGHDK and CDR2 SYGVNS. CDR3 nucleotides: TGTGCCAGCAGTAGCCTAGCGGGAGGCTTCACCGGGGAGCTGTTTTTT. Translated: CASSSLAGGFTGELFF.

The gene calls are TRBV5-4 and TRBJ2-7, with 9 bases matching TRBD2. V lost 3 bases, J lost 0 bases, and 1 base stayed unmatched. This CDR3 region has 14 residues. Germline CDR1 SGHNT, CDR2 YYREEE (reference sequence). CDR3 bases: TGTGCCAGCAGCTCGGGACTAGCCTCCTACGAGCAGTACTTC. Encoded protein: CASSSGLASYEQYF.

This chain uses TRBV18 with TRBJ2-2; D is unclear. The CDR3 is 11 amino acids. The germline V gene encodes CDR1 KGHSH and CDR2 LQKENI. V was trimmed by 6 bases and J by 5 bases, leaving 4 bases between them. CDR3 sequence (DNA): TGTGCCAGCTCCAAAACCGGGGAGCTGTTTTTT. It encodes CASSKTGELFF.

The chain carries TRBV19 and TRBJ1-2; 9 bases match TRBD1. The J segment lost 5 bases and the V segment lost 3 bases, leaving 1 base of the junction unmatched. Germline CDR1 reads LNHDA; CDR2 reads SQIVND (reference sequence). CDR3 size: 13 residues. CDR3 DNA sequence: TGTGCCAGTAGTATCGGACAGGGGTATGGCTACACCTTC. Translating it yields CASSIGQGYGYTF.

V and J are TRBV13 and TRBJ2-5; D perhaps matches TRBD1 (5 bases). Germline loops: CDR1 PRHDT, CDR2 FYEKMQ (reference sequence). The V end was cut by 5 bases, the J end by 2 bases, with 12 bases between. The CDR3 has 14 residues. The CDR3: CASSRGHLQETQYF. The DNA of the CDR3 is TGTGCCAGCAGCCGAGGACACCTACAAGAGACCCAGTACTTC.

This CDR3 is CASSPGQLSGYTF. The CDR3 DNA reads TGTGCCAGCAGTCCGGGACAGCTTAGTGGCTACACCTTC. The chain recombines TRBV2 with TRBJ1-2; 7 bases align to TRBD1. The trim removed 5 bases at V and 7 bases at J, leaving 7 bases unmatched. Per germline, CDR1 SNHLY and CDR2 FYNNEI. This CDR3 is built from 13 residues.

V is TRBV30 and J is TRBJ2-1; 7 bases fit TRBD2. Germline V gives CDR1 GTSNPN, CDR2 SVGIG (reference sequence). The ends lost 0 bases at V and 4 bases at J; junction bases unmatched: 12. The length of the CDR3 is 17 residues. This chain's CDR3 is CAWSVRGAGRVYNEQFF. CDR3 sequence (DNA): TGTGCCTGGAGTGTACGAGGAGCGGGACGGGTTTACAATGAGCAGTTCTTC.

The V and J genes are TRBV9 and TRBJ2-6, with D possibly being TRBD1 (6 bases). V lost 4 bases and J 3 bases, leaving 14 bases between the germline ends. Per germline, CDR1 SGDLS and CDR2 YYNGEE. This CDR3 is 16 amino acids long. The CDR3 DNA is TGTGCCAGCAGCATAACAGGGTTCTTTGGGGCCAACGTCCTGACTTTC. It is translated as CASSITGFFGANVLTF.

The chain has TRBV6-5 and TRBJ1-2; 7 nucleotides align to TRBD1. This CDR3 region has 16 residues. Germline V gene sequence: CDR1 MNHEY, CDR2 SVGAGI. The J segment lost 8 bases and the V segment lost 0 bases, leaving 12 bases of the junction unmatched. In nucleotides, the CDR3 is TGTGCCAGCAGTTACTCGCCTCGGAGGGGGCGAGAGGGCTACACCTTC. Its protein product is CASSYSPRRGREGYTF.

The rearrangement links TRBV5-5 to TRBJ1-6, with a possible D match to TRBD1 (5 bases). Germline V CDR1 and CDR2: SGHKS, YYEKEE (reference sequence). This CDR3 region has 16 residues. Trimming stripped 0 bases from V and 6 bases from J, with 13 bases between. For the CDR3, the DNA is TGTGCCAGCAGCTTGGACAGGCTCAAAACTAATTCACCCCTCCACTTT. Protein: CASSLDRLKTNSPLHF.

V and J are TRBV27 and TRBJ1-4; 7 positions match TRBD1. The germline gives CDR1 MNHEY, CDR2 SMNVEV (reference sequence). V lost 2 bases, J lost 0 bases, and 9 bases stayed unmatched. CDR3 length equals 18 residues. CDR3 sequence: CASSLSRQGYATNEKLFF. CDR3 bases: TGTGCCAGCAGTTTAAGCAGACAGGGATATGCAACTAATGAAAAACTGTTTTTT.

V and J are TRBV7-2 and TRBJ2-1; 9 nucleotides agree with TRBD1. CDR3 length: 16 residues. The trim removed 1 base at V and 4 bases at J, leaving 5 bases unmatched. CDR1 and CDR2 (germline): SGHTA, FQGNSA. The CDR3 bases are TGTGCCAGCAGCTTAGGGACCGGGACAGGGTACAATGAGCAGTTCTTC. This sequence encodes CASSLGTGTGYNEQFF.

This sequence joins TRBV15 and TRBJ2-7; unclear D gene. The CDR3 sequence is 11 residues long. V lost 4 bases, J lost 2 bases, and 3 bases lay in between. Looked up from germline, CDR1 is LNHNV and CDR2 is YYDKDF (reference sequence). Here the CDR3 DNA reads TGTGCCACCAGCACCGCCTACGAGCAGTACTTC. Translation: CATSTAYEQYF.

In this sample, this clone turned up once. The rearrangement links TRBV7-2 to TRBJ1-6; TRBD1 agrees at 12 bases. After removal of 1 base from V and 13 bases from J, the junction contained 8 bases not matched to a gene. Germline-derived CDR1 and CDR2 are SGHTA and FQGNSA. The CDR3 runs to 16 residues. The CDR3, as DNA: TGTGCCAGCAGCTTAGACGGGACAGGGGGCGCGATCCCCCTCCACTTT. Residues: CASSLDGTGGAIPLHF.

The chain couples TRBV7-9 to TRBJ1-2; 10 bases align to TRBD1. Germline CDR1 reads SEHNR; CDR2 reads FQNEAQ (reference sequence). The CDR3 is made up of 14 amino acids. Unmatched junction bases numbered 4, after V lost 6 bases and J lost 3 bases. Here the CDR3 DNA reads TGTGCCAGCAGAACTGGACAGGGGGACTATGGCTACACCTTC. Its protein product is CASRTGQGDYGYTF.

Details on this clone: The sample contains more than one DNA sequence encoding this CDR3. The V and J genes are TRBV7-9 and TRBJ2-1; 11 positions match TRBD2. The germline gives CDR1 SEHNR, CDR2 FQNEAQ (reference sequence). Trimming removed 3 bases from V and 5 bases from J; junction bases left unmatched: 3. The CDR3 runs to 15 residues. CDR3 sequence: CASSLLAGGNNEQFF. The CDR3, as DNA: TGTGCCAGCAGCTTGCTAGCGGGAGGAAACAATGAGCAGTTCTTC.

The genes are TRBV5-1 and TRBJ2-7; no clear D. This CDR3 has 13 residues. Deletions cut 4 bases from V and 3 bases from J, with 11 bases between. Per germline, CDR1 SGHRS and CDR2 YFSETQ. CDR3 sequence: CASSPSGNYEQYF. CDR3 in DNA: TGCGCCAGCAGCCCTTCGGGTAACTACGAGCAGTACTTC. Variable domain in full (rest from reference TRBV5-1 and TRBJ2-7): KAGVTQTPRYLIKTRGQQVTLSCSPISGHRSVSWYQQTPGQGLQFLFEYFSETQRNKGNFPGRFSGRQFSNSRSEMNVSTLELGDSALYLCASSPSGNYEQYFGPGTRLTVT.

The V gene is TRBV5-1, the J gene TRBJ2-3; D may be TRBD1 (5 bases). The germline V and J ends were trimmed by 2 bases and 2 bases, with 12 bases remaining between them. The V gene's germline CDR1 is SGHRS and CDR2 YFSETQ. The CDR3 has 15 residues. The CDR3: CASSFSTDPTDTQYF. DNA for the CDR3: TGCGCCAGCAGCTTCTCGACAGACCCCACAGATACGCAGTATTTT.

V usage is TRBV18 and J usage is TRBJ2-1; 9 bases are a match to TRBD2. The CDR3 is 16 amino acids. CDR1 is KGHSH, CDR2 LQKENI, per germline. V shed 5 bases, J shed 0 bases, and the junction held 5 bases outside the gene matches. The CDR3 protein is CASSGNSGSSYNEQFF. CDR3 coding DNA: TGTGCCAGCTCAGGCAATAGCGGGAGCTCCTACAATGAGCAGTTCTTC.

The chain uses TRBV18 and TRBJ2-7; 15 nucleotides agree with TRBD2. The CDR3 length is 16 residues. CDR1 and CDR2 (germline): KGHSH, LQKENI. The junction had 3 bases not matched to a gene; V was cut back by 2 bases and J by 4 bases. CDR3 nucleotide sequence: TGTGCCAGCTCACCAGGACTAGCGGGAGGGGTATACGAGCAGTACTTC. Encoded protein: CASSPGLAGGVYEQYF. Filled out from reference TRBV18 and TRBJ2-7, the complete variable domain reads NAGVMQNPRHLVRRRGQEARLRCSPMKGHSHVYWYRQLPEEGLKFMVYLQKENIIDESGMPKERFSAEFPKEGPSILRIQQVVRGDSAAYFCASSPGLAGGVYEQYFGPGTRLTVT.

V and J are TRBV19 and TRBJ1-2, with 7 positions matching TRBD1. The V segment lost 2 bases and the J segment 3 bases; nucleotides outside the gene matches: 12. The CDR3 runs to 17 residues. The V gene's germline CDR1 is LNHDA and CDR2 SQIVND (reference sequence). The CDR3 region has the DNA TGTGCCAGTAGTATACTTCGGGGACAGAGAGTCGACTATGGCTACACCTTC. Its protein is CASSILRGQRVDYGYTF.

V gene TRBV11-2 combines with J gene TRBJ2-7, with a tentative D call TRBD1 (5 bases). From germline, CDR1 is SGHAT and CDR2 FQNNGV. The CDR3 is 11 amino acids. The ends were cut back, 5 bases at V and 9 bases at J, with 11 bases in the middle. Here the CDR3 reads CASSNYQGQYF. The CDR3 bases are TGTGCCAGCAGCAACTACCAGGGGCAGTACTTC.

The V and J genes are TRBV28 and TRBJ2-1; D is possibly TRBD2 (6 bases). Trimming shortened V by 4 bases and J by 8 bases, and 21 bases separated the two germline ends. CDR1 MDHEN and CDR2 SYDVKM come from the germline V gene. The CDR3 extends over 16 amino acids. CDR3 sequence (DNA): TGTGCCAGCAGTTCCTGGTCTGAGCCGACTAGTGATGAGCAGTTCTTC. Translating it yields CASSSWSEPTSDEQFF. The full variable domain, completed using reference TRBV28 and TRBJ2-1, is DVKVTQSSRYLVKRTGEKVFLECVQDMDHENMFWYRQDPGLGLRLIYFSYDVKMKEKGDIPEGYSVSREKKERFSLILESASTNQTSMYLCASSSWSEPTSDEQFFGPGTRLTVL.